One and the same sample provided the 22 T cell receptor beta chains below, sequenced in a study of blood T cell repertoires in COVID-19. Libraries were prepared by immunoSEQ multiplex PCR; TCRdb keeps only in-frame clonotypes and omits some of them. The table records under 350,000 clones, around nine tenths of them present only once. Sequenced: peripheral blood. All receptors come from a man aged 70 or older with acute or convalescent COVID-19.

The chain couples TRBV5-6 to TRBJ1-6, with unresolved D. V was pared by 1 base and J by 2 bases, with 4 bases between. Germline loops: CDR1 SGHDT, CDR2 YYEEEE. The CDR3 runs to 14 residues. The CDR3 nucleotides are TGTGCCAGCAGCTTGCGCGCCTATAATTCACCCCTCCACTTT. Translation gives CASSLRAYNSPLHF. Drawing the rest from reference TRBV5-6 and TRBJ1-6, the complete variable domain is DAGVTQSPTHLIKTRGQQVTLRCSPKSGHDTVSWYQQALGQGPQFIFQYYEEEERQRGNFPDRFSGHQFPNYSSELNVNALLLGDSALYLCASSLRAYNSPLHFGNGTRLTVT.

The V and J genes are TRBV5-6 and TRBJ2-3, with no clear D. Germline lookup yields CDR1 SGHDT and CDR2 YYEEEE. Trimming stripped 0 bases from V and 2 bases from J, with 7 bases between. The CDR3 is 14 amino acids. CDR3 residues: CASSLVTNTDTQYF. The CDR3 DNA reads TGTGCCAGCAGCTTGGTTACAAACACAGATACGCAGTATTTT.

This chain uses TRBV5-4 with TRBJ2-7, with D possibly TRBD1 on 5 matching bases. V lost 0 bases and J lost 4, with 8 bases in between. The germline V gene encodes CDR1 SGHNT and CDR2 YYREEE (reference sequence). This CDR3 has 13 amino acids. CDR3 loop: CASSLVTEYEQYF. CDR3 sequence (DNA): TGTGCCAGCAGCTTGGTGACAGAGTACGAGCAGTACTTC. Full variable domain (rest looked up from reference TRBV5-4 and TRBJ2-7): ETGVTQSPTHLIKTRGQQVTLRCSSQSGHNTVSWYQQALGQGPQFIFQYYREEENGRGNFPPRFSGLQFPNYSSELNVNALELDDSALYLCASSLVTEYEQYFGPGTRLTVT.

V and J are TRBV5-4 and TRBJ2-1; 9 bases agree with TRBD2. The CDR3 runs to 15 residues. Germline V gene lookup returns CDR1 SGHNT and CDR2 YYREEE (reference sequence). V shed 0 bases and J 7 bases; nucleotides not matched to a gene: 5. The CDR3 spells CASSLVGLALNEQFF. The CDR3 DNA reads TGTGCCAGCAGCTTGGTTGGACTAGCGTTGAATGAGCAGTTCTTC.

The rearrangement uses TRBV9 and TRBJ1-1; D might be TRBD1 (5 bases). Germline V CDR1 and CDR2: SGDLS, YYNGEE. V was cut by 0 bases and J by 5 bases, with 14 bases left in between. The CDR3 is 15 residues long. CDR3 bases: TGTGCCAGCAGCGTAGACGGCAGGGTGAGGACTGAAGCTTTCTTT. It encodes CASSVDGRVRTEAFF.

The chain has TRBV28 and TRBJ2-1; 12 bases are shared with TRBD2. The CDR3 runs to 16 residues. Germline V lookup: CDR1 MDHEN, CDR2 SYDVKM. J lost 2 bases, V lost 5 bases, and 4 bases had no gene match. The CDR3 bases are TGTGCCAGCAGTCTAGCGGGAGGGGGGGCCTACAATGAGCAGTTCTTC. The encoded protein is CASSLAGGGAYNEQFF.

This clone showed up just a few times. The chain carries TRBV27 and TRBJ1-3; TRBD1 matches at 7 bases. Unmatched junction bases numbered 5, after V lost 2 bases and J lost 4 bases. The length of the CDR3 is 15 residues. From germline, CDR1 is MNHEY and CDR2 SMNVEV (reference sequence). The chain's CDR3 is CASSLTGAEGNTIYF. In DNA, the CDR3 is TGTGCCAGCAGTTTAACAGGGGCGGAGGGAAACACCATATATTTT.

V usage is TRBV2 and J usage is TRBJ2-3; 7 bases line up with TRBD1. CDR3 size: 14 residues. V gave up 4 bases and J gave up 1 base; unmatched junction bases: 2. Germline V gene lookup returns CDR1 SNHLY and CDR2 FYNNEI. CDR3 sequence (DNA): TGTGCCAGCAGTGTTGGACAGGGCACAGATACGCAGTATTTT. Translated: CASSVGQGTDTQYF.

This chain connects TRBV14 to TRBJ1-2, with D perhaps matching TRBD1 (5 bases). The CDR3 is 14 residues long. V lost 0 bases, J lost 7 bases, and 12 bases lay in between. CDR1 and CDR2 from the germline V gene are SGHDN and FVKESK. Here the CDR3 reads CASSQDLAGIGYTF. As DNA, the CDR3 is TGTGCCAGCAGCCAAGATCTGGCAGGGATTGGCTACACCTTC.

V usage is TRBV6-5 and J usage is TRBJ1-5, with D possibly being TRBD1 (5 bases). CDR3 size: 15 residues. Trimming shortened V by 3 bases and J by 2 bases, and 11 bases separated the two germline ends. Germline CDR1 and CDR2: MNHEY and SVGAGI. This CDR3 is CASSYGRGGNQPQHF. Written as DNA, the CDR3 is TGTGCCAGCAGTTATGGAAGGGGTGGCAATCAGCCCCAGCATTTT.

This clone has a handful of counts. The chain couples TRBV19 to TRBJ1-4, with a tentative D call TRBD1 (6 bases). V shed 10 bases and J shed 1 base, with 16 bases lying between them. In germline, CDR1 is LNHDA, CDR2 SQIVND (reference sequence). This CDR3 region has 15 residues. CDR3 in amino acids: CATRRDMVTNEKLFF. The CDR3 DNA reads as TGTGCCACCCGACGGGACATGGTAACTAATGAAAAACTGTTTTTT.

This sequence joins TRBV5-1 and TRBJ2-3, with a possible D match to TRBD2 (5 bases). V lost 4 bases to trimming and J lost 4 bases, with 10 bases between them. The CDR3 is 13 residues long. Looked up from germline, CDR1 is SGHRS and CDR2 is YFSETQ. The CDR3 bases are TGCGCCAGCAGCGGCCGGGGATCAGATACGCAGTATTTT. Its translation is CASSGRGSDTQYF.

The V gene is TRBV7-9, the J gene TRBJ2-7, with 9 bases identical to TRBD1. This CDR3 comprises 14 residues. Germline loops: CDR1 SEHNR, CDR2 FQNEAQ (reference sequence). Trimming took 5 bases from V and 5 from J; bases not matched to a gene: 7. CDR3: CASSPWDRANEQYF. CDR3 coding DNA: TGTGCCAGCAGCCCCTGGGACAGGGCGAACGAGCAGTACTTC.

This clone has a count of ten or more. V is TRBV5-8 and J is TRBJ2-3; maybe TRBD2 (5 bases). In germline, CDR1 is SGHTS, CDR2 YDEGEE. The CDR3 extends over 13 amino acids. The V and J ends lost 4 bases and 6 bases respectively, with 12 bases between them. This CDR3 reads CASSPSPGDTQYF. The DNA of the CDR3 is TGTGCCAGCAGCCCTTCCCCGGGGGATACGCAGTATTTT.

The V call is TRBV28, the J call TRBJ1-1; D possibly corresponds to TRBD1 (6 bases). CDR1 and CDR2 from the germline V gene are MDHEN and SYDVKM. CDR3 size: 16 residues. Trimming removed 5 bases at V and 4 bases at J, with 20 bases between. CDR3 nucleotide sequence: TGTGCCAGCAGTCGGTACAGGGTTTTAAGGGCCACTGAAGCTTTCTTT. Amino acid sequence: CASSRYRVLRATEAFF.

The V call is TRBV9, the J call TRBJ1-1, with TRBD1 matching over 10 bases. With 3 bases clipped from V and 1 base from J, the junction kept 6 bases outside the gene matches. Germline assignment: CDR1 SGDLS and CDR2 YYNGEE. This CDR3 is built from 16 residues. For the CDR3, the DNA is TGTGCCAGCAGCGCCCGGGACAGGGGCCCGAACACTGAAGCTTTCTTT. Its protein is CASSARDRGPNTEAFF. The variable domain in full, completed from reference TRBV9 and TRBJ1-1, reads DSGVTQTPKHLITATGQRVTLRCSPRSGDLSVYWYQQSLDQGLQFLIQYYNGEERAKGNILERFSAQQFPDLHSELNLSSLELGDSALYFCASSARDRGPNTEAFFGQGTRLTVV.

The V call is TRBV28, the J call TRBJ1-4, with D unresolved. Germline lookup yields CDR1 MDHEN and CDR2 SYDVKM. V shed 2 bases and J shed 5 bases, with 9 bases lying between them. The CDR3 has 14 residues. The CDR3 DNA sequence: TGTGCCAGCAGTTTAAGGAGGACGAATGAAAAACTGTTTTTT. Translation: CASSLRRTNEKLFF.

This clone was recorded only once. J is TRBJ1-3 and V is TRBV9, with D maybe TRBD1 (5 bases). This CDR3 has 15 amino acids. Germline V gives CDR1 SGDLS, CDR2 YYNGEE. The V end was cut by 0 bases, the J end by 0 bases, with 7 bases between. CDR3 loop: CASSVGQFSGNTIYF. The DNA for the CDR3 is TGTGCCAGCAGCGTAGGACAGTTCTCTGGAAACACCATATATTTT.

The chain uses TRBV7-9 and TRBJ2-7; D is undetermined. In germline, CDR1 is SEHNR, CDR2 FQNEAQ (reference sequence). CDR3 length equals 12 residues. V gave up 5 bases and J gave up 7 bases, with 12 bases separating them. This CDR3 reads CASSLSSTEQYF. The CDR3 DNA sequence: TGTGCCAGCAGCCTGAGTAGCACTGAGCAGTACTTC.

The V and J genes are TRBV5-4 and TRBJ2-5, with 8 bases that match TRBD2. CDR3 length equals 16 residues. Unmatched junction bases numbered 13, after V lost 2 bases and J lost 7 bases. CDR1 is SGHNT and CDR2 is YYREEE in the germline V gene (reference sequence). DNA for the CDR3: TGTGCCAGCAGCTTAACTAGCGGAGCCCTGGAAGGGACCCAGTACTTC. Its translation is CASSLTSGALEGTQYF.

The chain employs TRBV5-5 and TRBJ2-5; 7 nucleotides match TRBD2. This CDR3 has 15 amino acids. The junction had 6 bases not matched to a gene; V was cut back by 2 bases and J by 2 bases. CDR1 and CDR2 from the germline V gene are SGHKS and YYEKEE (reference sequence). This CDR3 reads CASSLAGNRQETQYF. The CDR3 bases are TGTGCCAGCAGCTTAGCGGGGAACCGACAAGAGACCCAGTACTTC.

This clone was seen a single time. This chain uses TRBV18 with TRBJ2-5, with unresolved D. Trimming pared 2 bases from V and 2 bases from J, leaving 12 bases between. Germline lookup yields CDR1 KGHSH and CDR2 LQKENI. The CDR3 consists of 15 residues. The DNA of the CDR3 is TGTGCCAGCTCACCAAACTATCTCAAGCAAGAGACCCAGTACTTC. It encodes CASSPNYLKQETQYF.